This record concerns one TCR beta chain sequence. Its cognate antigen is unknown. TCRdb's copy holds only in-frame clones and misses some; the assay was immunoSEQ multiplex PCR. The repertoire includes approximately 50,000 clones, more than 75% of them detected once, and more than 1.1% sits in the top ten. The entry originates in a study of a mutant IDH1 vaccine in newly diagnosed glioma. Overall study context: Vaccines were first given 4-6 weeks after radiotherapy alone, or with temozolomide cycles.

CDR3 length: 14 residues. The germline CDR1 and CDR2 sequences are MNHEY and SMNVEV (reference sequence). Trimming removed 3 bases from V and 7 bases from J, with 12 bases in between. Time point denoted: week 23, last vaccination. Alongside topical imiquimod, each dose of vaccine comprised 300 ug of mutant IDH1 20-mer peptide. This chain joins TRBV27 and TRBJ1-4; D is unresolved. The TCR comes from a man aged 35-49 years with glioma. The sequencing here drew on PBMCs, taken from a glioma patient whose treatment included an IDH1 peptide vaccine. The CDR3: CASSLWTTGEKLFF. In DNA form, the CDR3 reads TGTGCCAGCAGTTTGTGGACTACGGGTGAAAAACTGTTTTTT.